These 15 T cell receptor beta chains were all obtained from the same sample, sequenced in a study of CD8+ T cells in alopecia areata. Extracted RNA was reverse transcribed, and the resulting cDNA served as sequencing template. Sequencing used immunoSEQ multiplex PCR; TCRdb keeps in-frame clones, though not all of them. Among 200,000 or so clones listed, about 62% were seen once. The treatment denotes: oral pan-JAK inhibitor, 5-10 mg twice daily. The sample in question was CD4+ T cells sorted from blood, obtained at week 24, from a patient treated with tofacitinib. The receptors derive from a human donor with alopecia areata.

This clone has a handful of counts. This chain links TRBV23-1 with TRBJ1-5, with 7 bases that match TRBD1. TRBV23-1 is flagged as an ORF with uncertain function. The CDR3 spans 14 residues. Trimming took 0 bases from V and 5 from J; bases not matched to a gene: 1. CDR3 nucleotides: TGCGCCAGCAGTCAATCAACAGGGGATCAGCCCCAGCATTTT. This sequence encodes CASSQSTGDQPQHF.

The CDR3 spells CAISGTGGSYEQYF. The DNA for the CDR3 is TGTGCCATCAGTGGGACAGGGGGGTCCTACGAGCAGTACTTC. The V call is TRBV10-3, the J call TRBJ2-7, with 10 bases lining up with TRBD1. Per germline, CDR1 ENHRY and CDR2 SYGVKD. J was trimmed by 1 base and V by 4 bases; bases with no gene match: 1. This CDR3 comprises 14 residues.

V gene TRBV29-1 combines with J gene TRBJ2-7; D tentatively reads TRBD1 or TRBD2 (5 bases each). Trimming cost V 6 bases and J 4 bases, with 10 bases left between them. Per the germline V gene, CDR1 is SQVTM and CDR2 is ANQGSEA. The CDR3 extends over 11 amino acids. CDR3 bases: TGCAGCGTGGGGGAGCCTTACGAGCAGTACTTC. It yields the protein CSVGEPYEQYF.

This clone has just one count. V and J are TRBV29-1 and TRBJ2-1; the D is unclear. Germline CDR1 reads SQVTM; CDR2 reads ANQGSEA. The CDR3 contains 13 residues. Deletions cut 6 bases from V and 0 bases from J, with 9 bases between. The CDR3 DNA is TGCAGCGTCTTCAGGCGCTCCTACAATGAGCAGTTCTTC. Amino acids: CSVFRRSYNEQFF.

This clone showed up just once. The V and J genes are TRBV28 and TRBJ1-5; 10 positions match TRBD1. This CDR3 is 17 amino acids long. CDR1 is MDHEN and CDR2 is SYDVKM in the germline V gene. With V trimmed by 3 bases and J by 4 bases, 9 bases remained unmatched. The CDR3 DNA sequence: TGTGCCAGCAGTTTTCCTCGGACAGGGGGAGGTAATCAGCCCCAGCATTTT. Residues: CASSFPRTGGGNQPQHF.

This clone has more than one count but fewer than ten. V and J are TRBV7-9 and TRBJ1-1; D call uncertain. This CDR3 contains 13 residues. Germline V gene data show CDR1 as SEHNR and CDR2 as FQNEAQ (reference sequence). Trimming stripped 3 bases from V and 3 bases from J, with 8 bases between. The CDR3 DNA reads TGTGCCAGCAGCTTGTATGAGGACACTGAAGCTTTCTTT. Protein sequence: CASSLYEDTEAFF.

This clone was found a few times. V gene TRBV29-1 combines with J gene TRBJ2-1; perhaps D is TRBD1 or TRBD2 (5 bases each). V was clipped by 5 bases and J by 9 bases, with 17 bases between them. Germline V gives CDR1 SQVTM, CDR2 ANQGSEA. This CDR3 comprises 13 residues. In DNA form, the CDR3 reads TGCAGCGTTTCAAAGACTGGGACGCCTGAGCAGTTCTTC. Its translation is CSVSKTGTPEQFF.

Comment on this clone: The sample carries other DNA sequences with the same CDR3. J is TRBJ2-5 and V is TRBV2; possibly TRBD2 for D (5 bases). Trimming shortened V by 7 bases and J by 3 bases, and 6 bases separated the two germline ends. This CDR3 is 11 amino acids long. The V gene's germline CDR1 is SNHLY and CDR2 FYNNEI. The chain's CDR3 is CASTGEETQYF. CDR3 sequence (DNA): TGTGCCAGCACCGGGGAAGAGACCCAGTACTTC.

The chain has TRBV6-6 and TRBJ2-1; D call uncertain. Per the germline V gene, CDR1 is MNHNY and CDR2 is SVGAGI (reference sequence). Between the trimmed V and J ends, which lost 3 bases and 6 bases, there was a span of 9 bases. The CDR3 has 13 amino acids. The CDR3 spells CASSYRTGNEQFF. CDR3 nucleotides: TGTGCCAGCAGTTATAGGACGGGCAATGAGCAGTTCTTC.

This clone was seen only once. The J gene is TRBJ2-1, the V gene TRBV6-5; 7 bases line up with TRBD2. The germline V gene has CDR1 MNHEY and CDR2 SVGAGI. V gave up 5 bases and J gave up 9 bases; unmatched junction bases: 13. The CDR3 runs 15 residues. The CDR3 here is CASSRARASGGEQFF. In DNA form, the CDR3 reads TGTGCCAGCAGTCGCGCGCGAGCCTCGGGAGGTGAGCAGTTCTTC.

This rearrangement joins TRBV18 to TRBJ2-7, with D uncertain. V shed 2 bases and J shed 5 bases, with 16 bases lying between them. CDR1 and CDR2 from the germline V gene are KGHSH and LQKENI. CDR3 length: 15 amino acids. CDR3 coding DNA: TGTGCCAGCTCACCAATCAGACCCTTTTGGAACGAGCAGTACTTC. Its protein product is CASSPIRPFWNEQYF.

The chain is built from TRBV30 and TRBJ2-7; no clear D. Germline loops: CDR1 GTSNPN, CDR2 SVGIG (reference sequence). This CDR3 is built from 15 residues. V was shortened by 6 bases and J by 9 bases, with 27 bases between the two germline ends. The CDR3 DNA reads as TGTGCCTGCTATCCAATGGGCAGAACCCTACGAGGGCAGTACTTC. It is translated as CACYPMGRTLRGQYF.

The V and J genes are TRBV6-5 and TRBJ1-6; D perhaps matches TRBD1 (6 bases). Germline V CDR1 and CDR2: MNHEY, SVGAGI. CDR3 length: 14 amino acids. V lost 5 bases, J lost 5 bases, and 10 bases lay in between. The CDR3 here is CASSNGQHNSPLHF. The CDR3, as DNA: TGTGCCAGCAGTAACGGACAGCATAATTCACCCCTCCACTTT.

In this sample, this clone turned up a few times. The chain carries TRBV9 and TRBJ2-5; D perhaps matches TRBD1 (6 bases). Germline V gives CDR1 SGDLS, CDR2 YYNGEE. The CDR3 totals 15 residues. V lost 0 bases and J lost 5, with 14 bases in between. CDR3 residues: CASSVGGAGAETQYF. In DNA form, the CDR3 reads TGTGCCAGCAGCGTAGGCGGAGCAGGGGCGGAGACCCAGTACTTC.

This sequence joins TRBV4-3 and TRBJ2-5; 7 positions match TRBD1. CDR3 length: 15 residues. Germline V gives CDR1 LGHNA, CDR2 YSLEER. The V and J ends lost 4 bases and 1 base, in that order; junction bases with no gene match: 6. This chain's CDR3 is CASSRRGQGQETQYF. CDR3 DNA: TGCGCCAGCAGCCGAAGGGGGCAGGGCCAAGAGACCCAGTACTTC.